A selection of T cell receptor beta chains follows, all from one sample in a study of early T cells in non-severe SARS-CoV-2 infection. TCRdb processed the 5' RACE reads anew with MiXCR; each CDR3 protein has one entry. The sample contains more than 80,000 distinct CDR3 sequences, 9.5% to 12% of which appear only once. Sequenced: whole blood. Receptors were obtained from an adult who was a healthcare worker with PCR-confirmed SARS-CoV-2 infection or an uninfected control (not recorded which). CDR3s include the opening cysteine and the closing phenylalanine or tryptophan. D genes are given only for firm matches. Only part of the rows carry a size: once, few, many, or a class if the clone is expanded.

abundance	d_gene	v_gene	j_gene	CDR3nt	CDR3aa
few	TRBD1	TRBV6-1	TRBJ1-1	TGTGCCAGCAGACCGGGACAGATAAACACTGAAGCTTTCTTT	CASRPGQINTEAFF
few	TRBD2	TRBV27	TRBJ2-3	TGTGCCAGCAGTTTAGGCGCGGGGGGGCCTGATACGCAGTATTTT	CASSLGAGGPDTQYF
few	-	TRBV3-1	TRBJ1-4	TGTGCCAGCAGCACCTGGGACCAGAATAATGAAAAACTGTTTTTT	CASSTWDQNNEKLFF
few	-	TRBV4-1	TRBJ2-7	TGCGCCAGCAGCGCTCGCCACGGCGGGGCCTACGAGCAGTACTTC	CASSARHGGAYEQYF
-	-	TRBV20-1	TRBJ2-7	TGCAGTGGAAGGGGGAGCTCCTACGACCAGTACTTC	CSGRGSSYDQYF
many	-	TRBV24-1	TRBJ2-1	TGTGCCACCAGTGATCTAATAGTCAATGAGCAGTTCTTC	CATSDLIVNEQFF
once	-	TRBV20-1	TRBJ2-1	TGCAGTGCTAGAGTACCGAGTAAGAGCTACAATGAGCAGTTCTTC	CSARVPSKSYNEQFF
few	TRBD1	TRBV11-2	TRBJ2-7	TGTGCCAGCAGCTCCGGACAGGGGAGGACGAGGGAGCAGTACTTC	CASSSGQGRTREQYF
few	-	TRBV7-9	TRBJ2-3	TGTGCCAGCAGCTTATCATGGAGTACGCAGTATTTT	CASSLSWSTQYF
many	-	TRBV20-1	TRBJ1-1	TGCAGTGCAACCCGACAAGCTGAAGCTTTCTTT	CSATRQAEAFF
few	TRBD2	TRBV6-1	TRBJ2-5	TGTGCCAGCAGTGAAGTCGGGACTAGTAGGTCGGAGACCCAGTACTTC	CASSEVGTSRSETQYF
few	TRBD1	TRBV6-5	TRBJ1-1	TGTGCCAGCAGTTCTACCTTTAATCAGGGGGCCACTGAAGCTTTCTTT	CASSSTFNQGATEAFF
few	-	TRBV6-5	TRBJ2-2	TGTGCCAGCAGTTACTCGACGGGGCGGATGACCGGGGAGCTGTTTTTT	CASSYSTGRMTGELFF
-	-	TRBV7-8	TRBJ2-2	TGTGCCAGCAGCCCCGTCCACACCGGGGAGCTGTTTTTT	CASSPVHTGELFF
few	TRBD1	TRBV19	TRBJ2-7	TGTGCCAGTAGGGAGACAGGGGCTGCCTACGAGCAGTACTTC	CASRETGAAYEQYF